This T cell receptor (beta chain) was documented in a study of T cell repertoires in cytomegalovirus infection. Study-wide background: Peptides in the study included HLA-C-restricted and HLA-B-restricted CMV epitopes. Through public TCR beta signatures, both CMV infection and matching HLA type were indicated. Study-level findings and limits: Frequencies of public TCR beta families were cumulated, and this identified carriers of CMV plus the relevant HLA.

TCRdb processed the reads anew with MiXCR; each CDR3 protein has one entry. The data show approximately 590,000 distinct CDR3 sequences, over 35% seen once. The CDR3 is made up of 15 amino acids. CDR1 is SGHTA and CDR2 is FQGNSA in the germline V gene. Trimming took 0 bases from V and 8 from J, leaving 15 bases between them. For this clonotype: Its target is unknown.

The V and J genes are TRBV7-2 and TRBJ2-3; perhaps TRBD2 as D (5 bases). The clonotype originates from a human donor in good health (CMV status not recorded). Some clones in this sample may be carry-over from other donors' samples. This material consisted of cultured PBMCs, taken from culture after CMV antigen stimulation. This CDR3 is CASSLAFGDKATQYF. CDR3 nucleotide sequence: TGTGCCAGCAGCTTAGCGTTCGGGGATAAAGCTACGCAGTATTTT.